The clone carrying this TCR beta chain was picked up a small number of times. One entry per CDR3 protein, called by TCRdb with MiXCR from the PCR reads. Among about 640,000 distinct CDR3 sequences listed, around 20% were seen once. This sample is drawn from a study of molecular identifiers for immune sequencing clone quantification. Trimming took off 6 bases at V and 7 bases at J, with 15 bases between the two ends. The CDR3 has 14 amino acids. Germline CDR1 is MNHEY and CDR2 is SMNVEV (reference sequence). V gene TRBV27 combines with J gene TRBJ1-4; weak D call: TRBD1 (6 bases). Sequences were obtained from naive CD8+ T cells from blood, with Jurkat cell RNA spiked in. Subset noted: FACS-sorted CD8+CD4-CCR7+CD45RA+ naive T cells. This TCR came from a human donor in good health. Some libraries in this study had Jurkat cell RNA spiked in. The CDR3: CASRPRGRSEKLFF. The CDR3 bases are TGTGCCAGCAGGCCGCGGGGGCGGTCTGAAAAACTGTTTTTT.